This entry concerns a single TCR beta chain. Its specificity is unknown. The data stem from a study of identical twins. Template switching introduced a universal primer site, and the cDNA bore unique molecular identifiers. TCRdb used MiXCR to reprocess the 5' RACE reads, holding one entry per CDR3 protein. Of roughly 700,000 distinct CDR3 sequences in the sample, around 8.6% were seen once. Germline-derived CDR1 and CDR2 are SGHRS and YFSETQ. This CDR3 contains 14 residues. Deletions cut 3 bases from V and 6 bases from J, with 13 bases between. Overall study results and limits: Some out-of-frame alpha sequences were shared by twins, and these showed excess low generation probability.

These data were likewise used in another study, on yellow fever vaccine responses in identical twins.

This chain uses TRBV5-1 with TRBJ2-1, with D possibly called TRBD1 or TRBD2 (5 bases each). The sequence was collected from a woman younger than 35 in good health. Sequencing used PBMCs. CDR3 amino acids: CASSYLGAPNEQFF. The CDR3 coding sequence is TGCGCCAGCAGCTATCTCGGGGCGCCCAATGAGCAGTTCTTC.